The 17 T cell receptor beta chains below all came from one sample that was sequenced in a study of identical twins. Each CDR3 protein is one row after TCRdb ran MiXCR on the 5' RACE reads. The sample has approximately 260,000 distinct CDR3 sequences, roughly 8.7% seen once; the top ten hold around 3%. The same sample was also used in a study of yellow fever vaccine responses in identical twins.

The specimen was CD8+ T cells sorted from blood. These receptor sequences come from a woman aged 18-29 years in good health.

This clonotype came up a few times. The rearrangement joins TRBV27 to TRBJ2-7; a possible D gene is TRBD2 (6 bases). This CDR3 is built from 14 residues. Germline assignment: CDR1 MNHEY and CDR2 SMNVEV (reference sequence). The V and J ends lost 8 bases and 7 bases respectively, with 21 bases between them. CDR3: CASGSIGGIDEQYF. CDR3 nucleotide sequence: TGTGCCAGCGGTTCTATCGGCGGGATCGATGAGCAGTACTTC.

This clonotype showed up many times. This sequence joins TRBV7-9 and TRBJ1-1; D unclear. Deletions cut 1 base from V and 7 bases from J, with 4 bases between. CDR1 SEHNR and CDR2 FQNEAQ come from the germline V gene (reference sequence). CDR3 length: 11 residues. The CDR3 region is CASSLGGEAFF. In nucleotides, the CDR3 is TGTGCCAGCAGCTTAGGAGGTGAAGCTTTCTTT.

In this sample, this clonotype turned up a few times. The CDR3 reads CASSIQASGRAYEQYF. CDR3 bases: TGTGCCAGCAGTATCCAGGCTAGCGGGAGGGCCTACGAGCAGTACTTC. The chain has TRBV12-3 or TRBV12-4 and TRBJ2-7; the match to TRBD2 covers 12 bases. V shed 5 bases and J 2 bases; nucleotides not matched to a gene: 7. The CDR3 is 16 amino acids.

The table lists this clonotype with a few counts. This chain connects TRBV29-1 to TRBJ2-7; maybe TRBD2 (6 bases). The CDR3 sequence is 12 residues long. Trimming cost V 1 base and J 3 bases, with 7 bases left between them. Germline V gives CDR1 SQVTM, CDR2 ANQGSEA. CDR3 in DNA: TGCAGCGTTGAAGGCGGGAACTACGAGCAGTACTTC. Its protein product is CSVEGGNYEQYF.

This clonotype turned up a few times. The chain links TRBV29-1 to TRBJ2-3; possibly TRBD1 for D (6 bases). This CDR3 region has 22 residues. V was trimmed by 3 bases and J by 0 bases, leaving 34 bases between them. Germline loops: CDR1 SQVTM, CDR2 ANQGSEA. The CDR3 sequence: CSVDSPGTRKNPPQPSTDTQYF. The CDR3 bases are TGCAGCGTTGACAGTCCCGGGACACGGAAAAACCCACCTCAACCAAGCACAGATACGCAGTATTTT.

In this sample, this clonotype turned up a few times. The chain combines TRBV6-5 with TRBJ2-1; a weak D match, TRBD2 (6 bases). This CDR3 has 12 residues. CDR1 and CDR2 from the germline V gene are MNHEY and SVGAGI. V dropped 11 bases and J dropped 0 bases, with 8 bases sitting between them. The CDR3 loop reads CAAGSSYNEQFF. The DNA for the CDR3 is TGTGCCGCCGGGAGCTCCTACAATGAGCAGTTCTTC.

This clonotype was recorded many times. The rearrangement joins TRBV15 to TRBJ1-1; 7 bases align to TRBD1. Germline values: CDR1 LNHNV, CDR2 YYDKDF (reference sequence). The CDR3 totals 16 residues. Trimming at V came to 0 bases and at J to 3 bases, leaving 7 bases not matched to a gene. CDR3 protein: CATSRDFRGSDTEAFF. The DNA of the CDR3 is TGTGCCACCAGCAGAGATTTCAGGGGGTCGGACACTGAAGCTTTCTTT.

There are a few counts of this clonotype. The chain joins TRBV5-4 to TRBJ2-7, with D unclear. The CDR3 is made up of 14 amino acids. The V gene lost 3 bases and the J gene lost 0 bases, with 10 bases spanning the gap. The germline CDR1 and CDR2 sequences are SGHNT and YYREEE (reference sequence). The CDR3, as DNA: TGTGCCAGCAGCTACGGTACACCCTCCTACGAGCAGTACTTC. This sequence encodes CASSYGTPSYEQYF. The full variable domain, completed using reference TRBV5-4 and TRBJ2-7, is ETGVTQSPTHLIKTRGQQVTLRCSSQSGHNTVSWYQQALGQGPQFIFQYYREEENGRGNFPPRFSGLQFPNYSSELNVNALELDDSALYLCASSYGTPSYEQYFGPGTRLTVT.

This clonotype was seen a handful of times. The V gene is TRBV6-2 or TRBV6-3, the J gene TRBJ2-5; 7 bases align to TRBD2. This CDR3 has 17 amino acids. CDR1 is MNHEY and CDR2 is SVGEGT in the germline V gene. The junction had 7 bases not matched to a gene; V was cut back by 0 bases and J by 0 bases. The CDR3 nucleotides read TGTGCCAGCAGTTACTCACGGGAGGACCCTTACCAAGAGACCCAGTACTTC. Protein product: CASSYSREDPYQETQYF.

Only a few counts were recorded for this clonotype. The chain is built from TRBV6-2 or TRBV6-3 and TRBJ2-1; 9 positions agree with TRBD2. CDR1 MNHEY and CDR2 SVGEGT come from the germline V gene. Losses at the gene ends were 2 bases for V and 2 bases for J; bases not matched to a gene: 7. The CDR3 extends over 17 amino acids. The CDR3 DNA reads as TGTGCCAGCAGTTACCCCACAGCGGGAGGAACCTACAATGAGCAGTTCTTC. It encodes CASSYPTAGGTYNEQFF.

This CDR3 is CASSAPGQARYEQYF. In DNA, the CDR3 is TGTGCCAGCAGTGCGCCCGGACAGGCTAGGTACGAGCAGTACTTC. This sequence joins TRBV27 and TRBJ2-7; TRBD1 matches at 7 bases. The germline gives CDR1 MNHEY, CDR2 SMNVEV (reference sequence). V shed 5 bases, J shed 4 bases, and the junction held 11 bases outside the gene matches. This CDR3 contains 15 residues.

This clonotype was detected many times. V is TRBV6-5 and J is TRBJ1-5, with 7 bases matching TRBD1. V was clipped by 7 bases and J by 6 bases; unmatched bases: 6. The V gene's germline CDR1 is MNHEY and CDR2 SVGAGI. This CDR3 has 13 amino acids. This chain's CDR3 is CASTSPGGQPQHF. CDR3 DNA: TGTGCCAGCACTTCCCCAGGGGGTCAGCCCCAGCATTTT.

This clonotype showed up many times. The rearrangement uses TRBV29-1 and TRBJ1-1, with D unresolved. V lost 7 bases, J lost 0 bases, and 15 bases lay in between. CDR1 SQVTM and CDR2 ANQGSEA come from the germline V gene. The length of the CDR3 is 14 residues. This CDR3 is CSATDLGMNTEAFF. In DNA form, the CDR3 reads TGCAGCGCTACCGACCTGGGCATGAACACTGAAGCTTTCTTT.

This clonotype was seen a single time. The rearrangement joins TRBV7-2 to TRBJ2-1; 13 bases are shared with TRBD2. The ends lost 3 bases at V and 10 bases at J; junction bases unmatched: 0. The V gene's germline CDR1 is SGHTA and CDR2 FQGNSA. CDR3 length: 13 amino acids. CDR3 protein: CASSLTSGGEQFF. Written as DNA, the CDR3 is TGTGCCAGCAGCTTGACTAGCGGGGGGGAGCAGTTCTTC.

This clonotype was seen a few times. The genes are TRBV12-5 and TRBJ2-1; D is possibly TRBD1 (5 bases). The CDR3 sequence is 12 residues long. Germline V CDR1 and CDR2: LGHNT, FRNRAP. V lost 0 bases and J 10 bases, leaving 7 bases between the germline ends. The CDR3 DNA sequence: TGTGCTAGTGGTTTGGTAGGGGCAGAGCAGTTCTTC. This sequence encodes CASGLVGAEQFF.

This clonotype was seen only a few times. The rearrangement uses TRBV29-1 and TRBJ2-2; the match to TRBD1 covers 12 bases. The V gene end was trimmed by 5 bases and the J gene end by 4 bases; junction bases not matched to a gene: 5. The CDR3 has 15 residues. Germline loops: CDR1 SQVTM, CDR2 ANQGSEA. CDR3 nucleotide sequence: TGCAGCGTTACTGGGGGACAGGGGGCCACCGGGGAGCTGTTTTTT. It specifies CSVTGGQGATGELFF.

This clonotype has a count of ten or more. This chain connects TRBV20-1 to TRBJ2-1, with D uncertain. Deletions cut 4 bases from V and 10 bases from J, with 20 bases between. This CDR3 has 14 amino acids. The germline CDR1 and CDR2 sequences are DFQATT and SNEGSKA (reference sequence). The CDR3 here is CSATPRLIVSEQFF. The CDR3 nucleotides read TGCAGTGCTACCCCCCGCCTAATAGTGAGCGAGCAGTTCTTC.